This entry lists 18 T cell receptor beta chains sequenced from one sample in a study of T cell responses to AZD1222 COVID-19 vaccine. TCRdb keeps only in-frame clones here, not all; method: immunoSEQ multiplex PCR. Counted here are some 130,000 clones, roughly 93% occurring once; the ten biggest clones make up approximately 3.3%. Sample: peripheral blood, taken on day 0 of AZD1222 vaccination. The receptors were sampled from an adult in good health.

The table lists this clone with a count of one. V gene TRBV19 combines with J gene TRBJ2-5; D is tentatively TRBD1 or TRBD2 (5 bases each). Deletions cut 4 bases from V and 1 base from J, with 16 bases between. The CDR3 sequence is 16 residues long. Germline values: CDR1 LNHDA, CDR2 SQIVND (reference sequence). The CDR3 DNA sequence: TGTGCCAGTAGTAGACGTGGGGGATCACCCCAAGAGACCCAGTACTTC. This codes for CASSRRGGSPQETQYF.

The chain recombines TRBV28 with TRBJ1-5; tentative D call: TRBD1 (6 bases). CDR3 length equals 15 residues. Between the trimmed V and J ends, which lost 5 bases and 7 bases, there was a span of 18 bases. The germline V gene has CDR1 MDHEN and CDR2 SYDVKM. CDR3 DNA: TGTGCCAGCAGTGAGGTACCGGGGGCGGGGCAGCCCCAGCATTTT. Its protein product is CASSEVPGAGQPQHF. Together with reference TRBV28 and TRBJ1-5, the CDR3 gives the full variable domain: DVKVTQSSRYLVKRTGEKVFLECVQDMDHENMFWYRQDPGLGLRLIYFSYDVKMKEKGDIPEGYSVSREKKERFSLILESASTNQTSMYLCASSEVPGAGQPQHFGDGTRLSIL.

The chain joins TRBV27 to TRBJ1-4; TRBD1 matches at 9 bases. CDR1 is MNHEY, CDR2 SMNVEV, per germline (reference sequence). With V trimmed by 6 bases and J by 4 bases, 15 bases remained unmatched. This CDR3 spans 18 amino acids. CDR3 residues: CASSLPGTGNVGNEKLFF. DNA for the CDR3: TGTGCCAGCAGCCTCCCCGGGACAGGGAATGTAGGTAATGAAAAACTGTTTTTT.

Worth noting for this clone: The sample has other DNA sequences that encode this CDR3 too. DNA for the CDR3: TGTGCCAGCAGCCAAGGCAGGAGCTCTGGAAACACCATATATTTT. Its protein is CASSQGRSSGNTIYF. The chain joins TRBV3-1 (or the pseudogene TRBV3-2) to TRBJ1-3; D is ambiguous. The CDR3 extends over 15 amino acids. Germline CDR1 LGHDT, CDR2 YNNKEL (reference sequence). V lost 1 base, J lost 0 bases, and 7 bases lay in between.

The rearrangement uses TRBV28 and TRBJ2-1; 9 bases map to TRBD2. Germline lookup yields CDR1 MDHEN and CDR2 SYDVKM. V lost 7 bases, J lost 8 bases, and 15 bases stayed unmatched. There are 16 residues in the CDR3. CDR3 DNA: TGTGCCAGCATCCCTGGGGGTAGCGGGAGATTAGATGAGCAGTTCTTC. Amino acids: CASIPGGSGRLDEQFF.

The chain recombines TRBV7-5 with TRBJ1-2; the table gives TRBD1 as D, unverified against the DNA. TRBV7-5 is reported as a pseudogene. The CDR3 loop spans 15 amino acids. The CDR3 region is CARSLVPNSLYGYTF. Written as DNA, the CDR3 is TGTGCCAGAAGCTTAGTCCCGAACAGTCTCTATGGCTACACCTTC.

The V and J genes are TRBV3-1 (or the pseudogene TRBV3-2) and TRBJ2-5, with D unclear. The CDR3 has 13 residues. Per the germline V gene, CDR1 is LGHDT and CDR2 is YNNKEL (reference sequence). The germline V and J ends were trimmed by 3 bases and 1 base, with 6 bases remaining between them. The CDR3 sequence: CASSQGSQETQYF. The CDR3 bases are TGTGCCAGCAGCCAGGGTTCCCAAGAGACCCAGTACTTC.

V is TRBV6-2 or TRBV6-3 and J is TRBJ1-1; weak D call: TRBD1 (5 bases). V lost 5 bases, J lost 5 bases, and 18 bases lay in between. Germline lookup yields CDR1 MNHEY and CDR2 SVGEGT. This CDR3 has 15 residues. CDR3 loop: CASSTKSGLRTEAFF. CDR3 nucleotide sequence: TGTGCCAGCAGTACAAAGTCGGGACTGAGGACTGAAGCTTTCTTT.

This rearrangement joins TRBV27 to TRBJ2-5, with 9 bases aligning to TRBD1. Per the germline V gene, CDR1 is MNHEY and CDR2 is SMNVEV (reference sequence). Trimming at V came to 5 bases and at J to 4 bases, leaving 8 bases not matched to a gene. The CDR3 totals 15 residues. The CDR3 bases are TGTGCCAGCAGTCCCCAGTGGGACAGGGTAGAGACCCAGTACTTC. Encoded protein: CASSPQWDRVETQYF.

The chain employs TRBV5-1 and TRBJ1-4; the match to TRBD1 covers 7 bases. Germline CDR1 and CDR2: SGHRS and YFSETQ. The CDR3 extends over 14 amino acids. V lost 1 base, J lost 6 bases, and 3 bases stayed unmatched. The CDR3 spells CASSLSQGDEKLFF. The CDR3 nucleotides read TGCGCCAGCAGCTTGAGTCAGGGGGATGAAAAACTGTTTTTT.

This clone was found once. This chain connects TRBV14 to TRBJ1-4; D is uncertain. Germline values: CDR1 SGHDN, CDR2 FVKESK. The length of the CDR3 is 16 residues. Trimming removed 3 bases at V and 0 bases at J, with 11 bases between. The CDR3 spells CASSQYRGATNEKLFF. In DNA, the CDR3 is TGTGCCAGCAGCCAGTACAGAGGAGCAACTAATGAAAAACTGTTTTTT.

A few counts support this clone. V gene TRBV5-4 combines with J gene TRBJ1-2, with TRBD1 matching 7 bases. J gave up 5 bases and V 3 bases, and 7 bases lay outside the gene matches. Germline lookup yields CDR1 SGHNT and CDR2 YYREEE (reference sequence). The CDR3 covers 14 residues. CDR3 sequence reads: CASSSTGTVYGYTF. CDR3 coding DNA: TGTGCCAGCAGCTCCACCGGGACAGTTTATGGCTACACCTTC.

V gene TRBV6-2 or TRBV6-3 combines with J gene TRBJ1-5; D possibly corresponds to TRBD1 (5 bases). Germline CDR1 and CDR2: MNHEY and SVGEGT. V was cut by 4 bases and J by 4 bases, with 23 bases left in between. The CDR3 runs 18 residues. Here the CDR3 reads CASSSGALGRFSNQPQHF. CDR3 sequence (DNA): TGTGCCAGCAGTTCCGGGGCCCTGGGCCGTTTCAGTAATCAGCCCCAGCATTTT.

The chain employs TRBV15 and TRBJ1-5, with 9 positions matching TRBD1. CDR3 length: 20 residues. CDR1 LNHNV and CDR2 YYDKDF come from the germline V gene (reference sequence). J lost 2 bases, V lost 1 base, and 15 bases had no gene match. The CDR3 nucleotides read TGTGCCACCAGCAGAGGAGTGGGTACAGGGGGCAGAAAGGGCAATCAGCCCCAGCATTTT. Amino acid sequence: CATSRGVGTGGRKGNQPQHF.

This chain uses TRBV3-1 (or the pseudogene TRBV3-2) with TRBJ2-1; TRBD2 might be the D (6 bases). Trimming cost V 4 bases and J 7 bases, with 17 bases left between them. Per the germline V gene, CDR1 is LGHDT and CDR2 is YNNKEL (reference sequence). CDR3 length equals 15 residues. The DNA for the CDR3 is TGTGCCAGCAGCCCCCGTCGGACTACGGGGAATGAGCAGTTCTTC. Translating gives CASSPRRTTGNEQFF.

The chain recombines TRBV5-4 with TRBJ1-4, with D uncertain. CDR3 size: 15 residues. CDR1 is SGHNT and CDR2 is YYREEE in the germline V gene (reference sequence). V was cut by 4 bases and J by 5 bases, with 15 bases left in between. DNA for the CDR3: TGTGCCAGCAGCCGGTTCGAGGTTTCGAATGAAAAACTGTTTTTT. It translates to CASSRFEVSNEKLFF.

J is TRBJ2-7 and V is TRBV7-9, with TRBD1 identical over 7 bases. The V segment lost 6 bases and the J segment 2 bases; nucleotides outside the gene matches: 4. Per germline, CDR1 SEHNR and CDR2 FQNEAQ (reference sequence). The length of the CDR3 is 13 residues. The CDR3 DNA reads TGTGCCAGCAGTTGGACAGGCCCCTACGAGCAGTACTTC. Translation: CASSWTGPYEQYF.

The V and J genes are TRBV28 and TRBJ1-3; D remains ambiguous. There are 14 residues in the CDR3. Germline V lookup: CDR1 MDHEN, CDR2 SYDVKM. V gave up 2 bases and J gave up 2 bases, with 7 bases separating them. CDR3 in amino acids: CASSLTGPGNTIYF. CDR3 coding DNA: TGTGCCAGCAGTTTAACTGGGCCTGGAAACACCATATATTTT.